What follows is one TCR beta chain and its context. Antigen specificity is unknown. The data originate from a study of identical twins. Study conclusions and caveats: Sequences that were beta out-of-frame showed weaker excess twin sharing. Some out-of-frame alpha sequences were shared by twins, and these showed excess low generation probability.

Germline V lookup: CDR1 WNHNN, CDR2 SYGVQD (reference sequence). V lost 3 bases, J lost 2 bases, and 14 bases lay in between. This CDR3 contains 15 residues. It was template switching that added a universal primer site, and there were unique molecular identifiers on the cDNA. MiXCR was run by TCRdb on the 5' RACE reads, yielding one entry per CDR3 protein. The table shows hundreds of thousands of distinct CDR3 sequences, with under 9% occurring only once. The sample was also linked to a second study, of yellow fever vaccine responses in identical twins.

Sample: PBMCs. The receptor's source is a woman between 18 and 29 years old in good health. This rearrangement joins TRBV10-1 to TRBJ2-7, with a possible D match to TRBD2 (6 bases). The CDR3 nucleotides read TGCGCCAGCAGTGATGCAGCTAGCGTAACCTACGAGCAGTACTTC. Translating gives CASSDAASVTYEQYF.